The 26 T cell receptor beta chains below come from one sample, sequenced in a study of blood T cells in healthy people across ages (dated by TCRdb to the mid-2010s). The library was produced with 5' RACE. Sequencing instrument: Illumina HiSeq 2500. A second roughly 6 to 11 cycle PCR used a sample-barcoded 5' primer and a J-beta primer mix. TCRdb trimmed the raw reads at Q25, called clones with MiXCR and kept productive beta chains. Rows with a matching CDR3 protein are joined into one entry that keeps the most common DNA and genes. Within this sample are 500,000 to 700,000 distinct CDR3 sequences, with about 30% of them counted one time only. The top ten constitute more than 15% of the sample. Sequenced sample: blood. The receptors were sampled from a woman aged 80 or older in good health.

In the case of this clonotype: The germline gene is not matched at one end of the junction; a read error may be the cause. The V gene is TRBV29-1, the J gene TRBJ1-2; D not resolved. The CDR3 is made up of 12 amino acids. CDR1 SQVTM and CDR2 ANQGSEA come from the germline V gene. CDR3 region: CNVDRVNSGYTF. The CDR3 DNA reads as TGCAACGTTGATAGAGTGAACTCTGGCTACACCTTC.

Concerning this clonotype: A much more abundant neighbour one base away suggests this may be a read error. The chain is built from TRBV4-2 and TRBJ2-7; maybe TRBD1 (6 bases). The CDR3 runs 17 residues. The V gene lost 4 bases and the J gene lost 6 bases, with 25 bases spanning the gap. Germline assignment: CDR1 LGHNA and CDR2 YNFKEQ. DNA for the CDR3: TGTGCCAGCAGCCGGGGAGTGCCGGGACAACGAGGGGCCGAGCAGTACTTC. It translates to CASSRGVPGQRGAEQYF.

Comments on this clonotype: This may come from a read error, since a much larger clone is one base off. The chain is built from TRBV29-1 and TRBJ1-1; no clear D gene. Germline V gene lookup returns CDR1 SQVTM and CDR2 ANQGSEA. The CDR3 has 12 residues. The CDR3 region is CGVIRRNTEAFF. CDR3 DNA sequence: TGCGGCGTGATACGACGGAACACTGAAGCTTTCTTT.

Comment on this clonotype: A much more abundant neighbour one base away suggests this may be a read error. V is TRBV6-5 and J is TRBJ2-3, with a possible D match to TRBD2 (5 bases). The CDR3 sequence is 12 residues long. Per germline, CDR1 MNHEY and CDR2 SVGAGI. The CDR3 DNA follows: TGTGCCGGCAGTTCCCCGGGATATACGCAGTATTTT. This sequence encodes CAGSSPGYTQYF.

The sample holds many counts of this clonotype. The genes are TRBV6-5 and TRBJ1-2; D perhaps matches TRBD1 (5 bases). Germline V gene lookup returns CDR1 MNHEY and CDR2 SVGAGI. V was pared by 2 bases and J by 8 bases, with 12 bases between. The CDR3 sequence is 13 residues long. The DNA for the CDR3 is TGTGCCAGCAGTTACAGGCAGGGTGGAGGCTACACCTTC. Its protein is CASSYRQGGGYTF.

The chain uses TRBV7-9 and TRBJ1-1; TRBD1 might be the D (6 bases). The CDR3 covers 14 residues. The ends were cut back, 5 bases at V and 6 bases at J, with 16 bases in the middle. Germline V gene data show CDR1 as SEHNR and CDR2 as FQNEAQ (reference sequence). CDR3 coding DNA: TGTGCCAGCAGCCCCCGGGGGGGGCTGGCTGAAGCTTTCTTT. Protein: CASSPRGGLAEAFF.

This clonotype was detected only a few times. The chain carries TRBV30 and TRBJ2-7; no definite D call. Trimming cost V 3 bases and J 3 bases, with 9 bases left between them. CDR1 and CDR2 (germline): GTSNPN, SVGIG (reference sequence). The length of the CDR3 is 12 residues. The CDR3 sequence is CAWSPLGYEQYF. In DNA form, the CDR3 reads TGTGCCTGGAGCCCCTTAGGCTACGAGCAGTACTTC.

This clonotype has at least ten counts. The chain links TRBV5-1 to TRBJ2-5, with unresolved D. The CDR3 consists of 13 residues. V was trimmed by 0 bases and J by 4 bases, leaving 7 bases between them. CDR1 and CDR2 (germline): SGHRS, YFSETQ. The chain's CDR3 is CASSLVLTETQYF. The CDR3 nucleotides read TGCGCCAGCAGCTTGGTACTCACAGAGACCCAGTACTTC.

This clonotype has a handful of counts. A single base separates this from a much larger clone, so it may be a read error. CDR3 sequence reads: CASSRGWTEAFF. In nucleotides, the CDR3 is TGTGCCAGCAGCCGAGGGTGGACTGAAGCTTTCTTT. The chain has TRBV5-6 and TRBJ1-1; no clear D. CDR1 and CDR2 from the germline V gene are SGHDT and YYEEEE. There are 12 residues in the CDR3. Trimming cost V 4 bases and J 5 bases, with 9 bases left between them.

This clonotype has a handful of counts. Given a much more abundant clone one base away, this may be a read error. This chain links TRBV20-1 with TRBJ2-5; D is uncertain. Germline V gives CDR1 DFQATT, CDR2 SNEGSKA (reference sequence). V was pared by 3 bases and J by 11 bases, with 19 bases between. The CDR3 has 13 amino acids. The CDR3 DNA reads TGCAGTGCTAGCGAGACTCCTCGTAATGAGCAGTACTTC. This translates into CSASETPRNEQYF.

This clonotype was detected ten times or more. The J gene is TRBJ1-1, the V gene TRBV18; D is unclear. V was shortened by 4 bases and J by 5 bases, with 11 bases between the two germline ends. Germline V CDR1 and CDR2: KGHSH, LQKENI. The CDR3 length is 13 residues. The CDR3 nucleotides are TGTGCCAGCTCACTACTCGGCGCGACTGAAGCTTTCTTT. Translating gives CASSLLGATEAFF. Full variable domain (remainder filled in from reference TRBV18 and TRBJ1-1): NAGVMQNPRHLVRRRGQEARLRCSPMKGHSHVYWYRQLPEEGLKFMVYLQKENIIDESGMPKERFSAEFPKEGPSILRIQQVVRGDSAAYFCASSLLGATEAFFGQGTRLTVV.

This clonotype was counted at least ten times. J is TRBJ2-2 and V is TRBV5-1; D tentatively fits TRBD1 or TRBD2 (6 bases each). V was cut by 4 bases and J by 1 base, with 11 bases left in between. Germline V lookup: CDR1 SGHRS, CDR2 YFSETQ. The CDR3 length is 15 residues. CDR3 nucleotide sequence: TGCGCCAGCAGCGTAGGGGGGAAGAACACCGGGGAGCTGTTTTTT. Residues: CASSVGGKNTGELFF.

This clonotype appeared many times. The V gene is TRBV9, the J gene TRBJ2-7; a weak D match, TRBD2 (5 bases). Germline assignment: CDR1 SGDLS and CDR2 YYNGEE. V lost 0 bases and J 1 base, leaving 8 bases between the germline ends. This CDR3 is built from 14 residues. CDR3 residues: CASSVGVASYEQYF. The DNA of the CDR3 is TGTGCCAGCAGCGTAGGGGTAGCGTCCTACGAGCAGTACTTC. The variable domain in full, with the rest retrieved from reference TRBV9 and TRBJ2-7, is DSGVTQTPKHLITATGQRVTLRCSPRSGDLSVYWYQQSLDQGLQFLIQYYNGEERAKGNILERFSAQQFPDLHSELNLSSLELGDSALYFCASSVGVASYEQYFGPGTRLTVT.

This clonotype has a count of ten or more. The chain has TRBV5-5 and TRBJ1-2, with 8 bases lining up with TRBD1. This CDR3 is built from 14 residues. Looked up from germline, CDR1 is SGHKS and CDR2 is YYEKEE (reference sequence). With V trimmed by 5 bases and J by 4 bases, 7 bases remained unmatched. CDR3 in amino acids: CASRMDRAGYGYTF. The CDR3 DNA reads TGTGCCAGCAGAATGGACAGGGCGGGCTATGGCTACACCTTC.

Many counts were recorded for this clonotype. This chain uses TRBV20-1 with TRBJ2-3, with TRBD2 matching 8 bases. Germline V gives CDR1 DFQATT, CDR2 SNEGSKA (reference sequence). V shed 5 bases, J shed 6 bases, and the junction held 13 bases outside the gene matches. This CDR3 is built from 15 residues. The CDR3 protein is CSAPALAGRGDTQYF. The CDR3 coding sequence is TGCAGTGCTCCGGCGTTAGCGGGGAGAGGGGATACGCAGTATTTT.

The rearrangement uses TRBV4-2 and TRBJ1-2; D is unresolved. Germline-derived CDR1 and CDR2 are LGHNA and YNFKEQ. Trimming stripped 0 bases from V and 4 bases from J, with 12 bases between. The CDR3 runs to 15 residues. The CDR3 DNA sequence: TGTGCCAGCAGCCAAGATACAACAGAGGTCTATGGCTACACCTTC. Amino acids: CASSQDTTEVYGYTF.

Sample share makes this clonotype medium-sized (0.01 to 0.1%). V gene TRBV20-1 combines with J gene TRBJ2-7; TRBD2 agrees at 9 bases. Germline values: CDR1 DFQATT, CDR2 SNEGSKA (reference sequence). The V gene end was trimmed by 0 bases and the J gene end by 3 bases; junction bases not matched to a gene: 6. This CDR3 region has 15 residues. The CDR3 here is CSARDGDSGGYEQYF. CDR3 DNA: TGCAGTGCTAGAGATGGGGATAGCGGGGGCTACGAGCAGTACTTC.

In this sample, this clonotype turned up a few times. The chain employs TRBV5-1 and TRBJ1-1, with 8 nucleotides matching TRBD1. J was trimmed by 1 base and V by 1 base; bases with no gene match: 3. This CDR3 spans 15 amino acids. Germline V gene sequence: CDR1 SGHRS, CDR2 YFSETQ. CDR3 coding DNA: TGCGCCAGCAGCTTGCGGACAGGGCAGAACACTGAAGCTTTCTTT. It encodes CASSLRTGQNTEAFF.

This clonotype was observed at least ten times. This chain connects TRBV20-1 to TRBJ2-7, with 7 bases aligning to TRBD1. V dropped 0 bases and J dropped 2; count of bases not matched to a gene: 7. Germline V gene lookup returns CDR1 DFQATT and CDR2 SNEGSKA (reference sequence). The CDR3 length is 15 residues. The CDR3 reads CSARDPGQGAYEQYF. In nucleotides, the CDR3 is TGCAGTGCTAGAGATCCAGGGCAGGGGGCCTACGAGCAGTACTTC.

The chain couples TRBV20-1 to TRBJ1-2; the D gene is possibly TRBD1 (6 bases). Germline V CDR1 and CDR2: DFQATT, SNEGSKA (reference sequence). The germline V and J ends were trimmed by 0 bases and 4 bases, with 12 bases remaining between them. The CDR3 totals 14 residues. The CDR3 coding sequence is TGCAGTGCTAGAGATTCGCAGGGGAGCTATGGCTACACCTTC. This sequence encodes CSARDSQGSYGYTF.

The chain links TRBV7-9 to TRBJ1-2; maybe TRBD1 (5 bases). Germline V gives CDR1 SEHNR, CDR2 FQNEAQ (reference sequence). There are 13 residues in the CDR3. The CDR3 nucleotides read TGTACCAACAGCTTGCGGGACTTCGGTGGCTACACCTTC. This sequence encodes CTNSLRDFGGYTF.

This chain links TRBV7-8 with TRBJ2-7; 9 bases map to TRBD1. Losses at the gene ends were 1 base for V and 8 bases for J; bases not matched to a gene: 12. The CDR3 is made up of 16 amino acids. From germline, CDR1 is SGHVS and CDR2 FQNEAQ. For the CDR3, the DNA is TGTGCCAGCAGCTTAGAAGCCGGGACAGGGACGGCCCAGCAGTACTTC. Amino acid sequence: CASSLEAGTGTAQQYF.

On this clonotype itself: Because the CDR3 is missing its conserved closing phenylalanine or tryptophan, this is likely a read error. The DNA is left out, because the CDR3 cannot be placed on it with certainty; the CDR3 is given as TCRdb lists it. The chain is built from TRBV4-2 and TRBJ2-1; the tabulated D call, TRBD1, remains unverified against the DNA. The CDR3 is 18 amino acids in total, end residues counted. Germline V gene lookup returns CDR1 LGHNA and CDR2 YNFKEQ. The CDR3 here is CASSQPHGGGSRGYTFGS.

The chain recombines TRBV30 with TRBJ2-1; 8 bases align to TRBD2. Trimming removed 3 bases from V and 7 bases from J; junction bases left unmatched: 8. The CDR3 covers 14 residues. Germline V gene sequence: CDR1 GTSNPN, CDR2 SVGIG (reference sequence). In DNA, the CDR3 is TGTGCCTGGAGCCGCGGGGGGCGAGGAAATGAGCAGTTCTTC. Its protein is CAWSRGGRGNEQFF.

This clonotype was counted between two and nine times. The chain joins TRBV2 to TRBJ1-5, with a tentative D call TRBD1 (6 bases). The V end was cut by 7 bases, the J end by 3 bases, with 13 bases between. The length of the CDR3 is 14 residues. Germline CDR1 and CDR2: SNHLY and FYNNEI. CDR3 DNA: TGTGCCAGCACCTCACAGGGACCCAATCAGCCCCAGCATTTT. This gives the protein CASTSQGPNQPQHF.

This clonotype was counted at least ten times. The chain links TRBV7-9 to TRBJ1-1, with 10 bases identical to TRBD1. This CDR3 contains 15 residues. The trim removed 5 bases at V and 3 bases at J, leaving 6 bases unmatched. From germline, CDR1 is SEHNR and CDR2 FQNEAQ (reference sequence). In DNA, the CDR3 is TGTGCCAGCAGCGTCGACAGGGGGCTGGACACTGAAGCTTTCTTT. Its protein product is CASSVDRGLDTEAFF.